The rows below give T cell receptor beta chains drawn from one sample of a study of identical twins. TCRdb itself ran the 5' RACE reads through MiXCR, one entry per CDR3 protein. The table lists 1.5 million to 2 million distinct CDR3 sequences, less than 40% of them singletons. Sequencing was carried out using cord blood. The receptors were gathered from a newborn girl in good health. Each CDR3 is given with its conserved first and last residue. A D gene is named only where the DNA matches it firmly. Clone sizes are given selectively: once, few, many, or a class where the clone is expanded.

cdr3_aa cdr3_nt v_call clone_size j_call d_call
CASSSRVPILQYF TGTGCCAGCTCCAGCAGGGTACCCATTCTTCAGTACTTC TRBV28 - TRBJ2-4 -
CASRLAGGYSPDQETQYF TGTGCCAGCAGGCTAGCGGGAGGCTACTCCCCAGACCAAGAGACCCAGTACTTC TRBV28 - TRBJ2-5 TRBD2
CAIGRALNTEAFF TGTGCCATCGGGAGGGCCCTGAACACTGAAGCTTTCTTT TRBV10-3 - TRBJ1-1 -
CASSPFGALRETQYF TGTGCCAGCAGTCCTTTCGGGGCCCTGAGAGAGACCCAGTACTTC TRBV27 - TRBJ2-5 -
CSVTRSGANVLTF TGCAGCGTAACCCGCTCTGGGGCCAACGTCCTGACTTTC TRBV29-1 many TRBJ2-6 -
CASRAGLDGYTF TGTGCCAGCAGGGCGGGACTTGATGGCTACACCTTC TRBV2 few TRBJ1-2 -
CASSQAGGRTDTQYF TGTGCCAGCAGCCAAGCGGGAGGGCGCACAGATACGCAGTATTTT TRBV4-2 many TRBJ2-3 TRBD2
CASSIERGGHNEQFF TGTGCCAGTAGTATAGAGCGGGGGGGCCACAATGAGCAGTTCTTC TRBV19 few TRBJ2-1 TRBD2
CASSQEGLREQFF TGTGCCAGCAGCCAAGAGGGACTCCGTGAGCAGTTCTTC TRBV4-2 - TRBJ2-1 -
CARTSGAQETQYF TGTGCCCGGACTAGCGGGGCCCAAGAGACCCAGTACTTC TRBV6-1 - TRBJ2-5 TRBD2
CARYSNQPQHF TGTGCCAGATATAGCAATCAGCCCCAGCATTTT TRBV6-4 - TRBJ1-5 -
CASSPGGTGDSYNEQYF TGTGCCTCATCCCCGGGAGGGACAGGGGACTCCTACAATGAGCAGTACTTC TRBV10-3 few TRBJ2-7 TRBD1
CASTPGRGWYNEQFF TGTGCCAGCACCCCCGGGAGGGGGTGGTACAATGAGCAGTTCTTC TRBV12-3/TRBV12-4 few TRBJ2-1 TRBD2
CASSLEIPYEQYF TGTGCCAGCAGCTTGGAGATACCCTACGAGCAGTACTTC TRBV7-2 few TRBJ2-7 -
CASREVAGVVTDTQYF TGCGCCAGCAGGGAAGTAGCGGGAGTAGTCACAGATACGCAGTATTTT TRBV5-1 - TRBJ2-3 TRBD2
CASSSQGTSEYF TGTGCCAGCAGTTCTCAGGGGACTAGCGAGTACTTC TRBV28 few TRBJ2-5 TRBD2
CASSEVGLVLSEQFF TGTGCCAGCAGTGAAGTAGGGTTGGTATTAAGTGAGCAGTTCTTC TRBV6-4 few TRBJ2-1 -
CASSFQGGSSGNTIYF TGCGCCAGCAGCTTCCAGGGGGGAAGCTCTGGAAACACCATATATTTT TRBV5-1 - TRBJ1-3 TRBD1
CASSPASSHEQFF TGTGCCAGCAGCCCGGCTAGCAGCCATGAGCAGTTCTTC TRBV28 - TRBJ2-1 -
CASSQFPGLSYEQYF TGCGCCAGCAGCCAATTTCCGGGACTATCCTACGAGCAGTACTTC TRBV4-1 - TRBJ2-7 TRBD2
CASSEQLSNYGYTF TGTGCCAGCAGCGAACAGCTTAGTAACTATGGCTACACCTTC TRBV5-6 - TRBJ1-2 -
CASSPFSTGTGTYEQYF TGCGCCAGCAGCCCGTTCTCCACCGGGACAGGGACCTACGAGCAGTACTTC TRBV5-1 few TRBJ2-7 TRBD1
CASSLGWHGNEQFF TGTGCCAGCAGCTTAGGCTGGCACGGCAATGAGCAGTTCTTC TRBV7-2 few TRBJ2-1 -
CASSQPGLAGGHTDTQYF TGCGCCAGCAGTCAACCGGGACTAGCGGGGGGGCACACAGATACGCAGTATTTT TRBV4-1 - TRBJ2-3 TRBD2
CASSFGHMDTQYF TGTGCCAGCAGCTTCGGACATATGGATACGCAGTATTTT TRBV11-2 few TRBJ2-3 -
CASSTGTLNSPLHF TGTGCCAGCAGCACCGGGACACTAAATTCACCCCTCCACTTT TRBV5-5 - TRBJ1-6 -
CSARPGVTDTQYF TGCAGTGCTAGACCGGGGGTCACAGATACGCAGTATTTT TRBV20-1 - TRBJ2-3 -
CASSVGTGGAWELNQPQHF TGTGCCAGCAGCGTTGGGACAGGGGGCGCGTGGGAACTTAATCAGCCCCAGCATTTT TRBV7-9 - TRBJ1-5 TRBD1
CASSPQQLGLAKNIQYF TGTGCCAGCTCACCACAACAACTGGGATTAGCCAAAAACATTCAGTACTTC TRBV18 few TRBJ2-4 -
CASSLRSGNNEQFF TGTGCCAGCAGTTTAAGGTCGGGGAACAATGAGCAGTTCTTC TRBV27 - TRBJ2-1 -
CATPGQGAYEQYF TGTGCCACACCGGGACAGGGGGCTTACGAGCAGTACTTC TRBV2 - TRBJ2-7 TRBD1
CASSYGQSTEAFF TGTGCCAGCAGTTACGGGCAGTCCACTGAAGCTTTCTTT TRBV6-2/TRBV6-3 - TRBJ1-1 -
CASSLSRTASTGYTF TGTGCCAGCAGTTTATCGAGGACAGCCTCAACTGGCTACACCTTC TRBV27 - TRBJ1-2 -
CRAQLAGGYEQYF TGCAGGGCCCAACTAGCGGGAGGGTACGAGCAGTACTTC TRBV20-1 - TRBJ2-7 TRBD2
CASSRETLTYEQYF TGTGCCAGCAGTAGGGAGACACTTACCTACGAGCAGTACTTC TRBV2 few TRBJ2-7 -
CASTFRTRGFSSSYNEQFF TGTGCCAGCACCTTCAGGACGCGGGGTTTTTCGAGCTCCTACAATGAGCAGTTCTTC TRBV12-3/TRBV12-4 - TRBJ2-1 -
CASSSVAAFSYNEQYF TGTGCCAGCAGTTCTGTAGCGGCCTTCTCCTACAATGAGCAGTACTTC TRBV27 - TRBJ2-7 -
CASSDGTSAVGRYF TGTGCCAGCAGTGATGGGACTAGCGCTGTTGGGAGGTACTTC TRBV2 few TRBJ2-4 TRBD2
CASSLDRQASGRGNEQFF TGTGCCAGCAGCTTAGATCGACAGGCTAGCGGGAGGGGCAATGAGCAGTTCTTC TRBV7-2 - TRBJ2-1 TRBD2
CSARDSSSYEQYF TGCAGTGCACGGGACAGTAGCTCCTACGAGCAGTACTTC TRBV20-1 many TRBJ2-7 TRBD1
CASSERTGDNQPQHF TGTGCCAGCAGCGAGCGGACAGGCGACAATCAGCCCCAGCATTTT TRBV11-1 few TRBJ1-5 TRBD1
CASSKESTSSSGTQYF TGTGCCAGCAGCAAAGAAAGCACATCGTCCTCGGGGACCCAGTACTTC TRBV21-1 - TRBJ2-5 -
CASSWVGTSGSYYEQYF TGCGCCAGCAGCTGGGTTGGTACTAGCGGGAGTTACTACGAGCAGTACTTC TRBV5-1 - TRBJ2-7 TRBD2
CASSATAGTGETQYF TGTGCCAGCAGCGCCACCGCCGGGACAGGCGAGACCCAGTACTTC TRBV11-2 few TRBJ2-5 TRBD1
CAIGGTGYGYTF TGTGCCATCGGGGGCACAGGGTATGGCTACACCTTC TRBV10-3 - TRBJ1-2 -
CTSSLVPAGADTQYF TGCACCAGCAGCTTGGTACCGGCGGGGGCAGATACGCAGTATTTT TRBV5-1 once TRBJ2-3 TRBD2
CASCQWGYSPLHF TGTGCCAGCTGTCAATGGGGGTATTCACCCCTCCACTTT TRBV6-6 - TRBJ1-6 -
CSVEGVDSPYEQYF TGCAGCGTTGAAGGCGTGGACAGCCCATACGAGCAGTACTTC TRBV29-1 few TRBJ2-7 -
CASSPAGTALNYGYTF TGCGCCAGCAGCCCTGCCGGGACAGCACTTAACTATGGCTACACCTTC TRBV5-1 few TRBJ1-2 TRBD1
CATSVGGTGGDTQYF TGTGCCACCAGTGTGGGTGGGACAGGGGGAGATACGCAGTATTTT TRBV24-1 - TRBJ2-3 TRBD1
CAGSWTSVEETQYF TGTGCCGGCAGTTGGACTAGCGTGGAAGAGACCCAGTACTTC TRBV2 - TRBJ2-5 TRBD2